The 15 T cell receptor beta chains reported below all come from one sample, sequenced in a study of blood T cell repertoires in COVID-19. Some clones are missing from TCRdb's copy, which holds only in-frame ones; the method was immunoSEQ multiplex PCR. The repertoire holds some 700,000 clones, with 70% to 90% as singletons. Sequencing used peripheral blood. The receptors were sampled from a woman aged 18-29 years with acute or convalescent COVID-19.

This clone was observed a few times. The rearrangement joins TRBV7-9 to TRBJ2-5, with 8 bases lining up with TRBD2. Germline trimming cut 2 bases from V and 4 bases from J; bases unmatched to any gene: 9. CDR3 length: 16 residues. The V gene's germline CDR1 is SEHNR and CDR2 FQNEAQ (reference sequence). This chain's CDR3 is CASSLRAGGPSETQYF. CDR3 nucleotides: TGTGCCAGCAGCTTAAGGGCGGGGGGACCCTCAGAGACCCAGTACTTC.

This clone was seen a handful of times. This chain uses TRBV7-9 with TRBJ1-2; 9 bases map to TRBD1. V was clipped by 5 bases and J by 8 bases; unmatched bases: 15. The length of the CDR3 is 16 residues. Germline lookup yields CDR1 SEHNR and CDR2 FQNEAQ (reference sequence). Here the CDR3 reads CASSPGSGQGNWGYTF. As DNA, the CDR3 is TGTGCCAGCAGCCCTGGGTCGGGACAGGGTAATTGGGGCTACACCTTC.

The chain couples TRBV29-1 to TRBJ1-3; 9 positions agree with TRBD1. The V and J ends lost 3 bases and 3 bases, in that order; junction bases with no gene match: 3. Germline V gene data show CDR1 as SQVTM and CDR2 as ANQGSEA. The CDR3 length is 14 residues. CDR3 in amino acids: CSVEDRGGGNTIYF. CDR3 coding DNA: TGCAGCGTTGAGGACAGGGGTGGTGGAAACACCATATATTTT.

The chain employs TRBV6-2 or TRBV6-3 and TRBJ2-7; D is perhaps TRBD1 (5 bases). Germline-derived CDR1 and CDR2 are MNHEY and SVGEGT. Trimming pared 2 bases from V and 7 bases from J, leaving 9 bases between. The CDR3 sequence is 12 residues long. CDR3 DNA: TGTGCCAGCAGTTACGGGGCAAGGGAGCAGTACTTC. This gives the protein CASSYGAREQYF.

The CDR3 loop reads CASSLSGTGGPGELFF. CDR3 in DNA: TGTGCCAGCAGCTTAAGTGGGACAGGGGGCCCCGGGGAGCTGTTTTTT. V gene TRBV7-3 combines with J gene TRBJ2-2, with TRBD1 matching over 12 bases. The CDR3 extends over 16 amino acids. Germline V gives CDR1 SGHTA, CDR2 FQGTGA. Germline trimming cut 1 base from V and 6 bases from J; bases unmatched to any gene: 3.

The rearrangement links TRBV4-3 to TRBJ1-5; D gene ambiguous. CDR1 and CDR2 from the germline V gene are LGHNA and YSLEER. Trimming cost V 0 bases and J 5 bases, with 14 bases left between them. This CDR3 has 16 residues. CDR3 in DNA: TGCGCCAGCAGCCAAGAATGGAGGGCGATGGATCAGCCCCAGCATTTT. Its translation is CASSQEWRAMDQPQHF.

The chain recombines TRBV3-1 (or the pseudogene TRBV3-2) with TRBJ1-1, with D uncertain. Trimming stripped 0 bases from V and 4 bases from J, with 12 bases between. Per the germline V gene, CDR1 is LGHDT and CDR2 is YNNKEL (reference sequence). The CDR3 loop spans 15 amino acids. The CDR3 sequence is CASSQDHRLSTEAFF. The CDR3 DNA sequence: TGTGCCAGCAGCCAAGATCACCGGTTGAGCACTGAAGCTTTCTTT.

The chain has TRBV10-2 and TRBJ1-2; tentative D call: TRBD1 (5 bases). The CDR3 has 15 amino acids. CDR1 WSHSY and CDR2 SAAADI come from the germline V gene. The V end lost 0 bases, the J end lost 6 bases, and 14 bases lay between the germline ends. The CDR3 sequence: CASSESRTTGHGYTF. The DNA of the CDR3 is TGCGCCAGCAGTGAGTCAAGGACAACAGGACATGGCTACACCTTC.

The rearrangement uses TRBV5-1 and TRBJ2-7, with 7 bases matching TRBD1. The V gene end was trimmed by 1 base and the J gene end by 5 bases; junction bases not matched to a gene: 6. The germline V gene encodes CDR1 SGHRS and CDR2 YFSETQ. This CDR3 is 14 amino acids long. DNA of the CDR3: TGCGCCAGCAGCTTGCGACAGGGTGCGCACGAGCAGTACTTC. Translated: CASSLRQGAHEQYF.

The chain carries TRBV19 and TRBJ1-2, with TRBD1 as a possible D gene (6 bases). There are 16 residues in the CDR3. V lost 5 bases and J lost 5, with 21 bases in between. CDR1 and CDR2 from the germline V gene are LNHDA and SQIVND (reference sequence). This CDR3 is CASSPLTGRTTYGYTF. The CDR3 DNA follows: TGTGCCAGTAGTCCCCTGACAGGACGGACGACTTATGGCTACACCTTC. Drawing the rest from reference TRBV19 and TRBJ1-2, the complete variable domain is DGGITQSPKYLFRKEGQNVTLSCEQNLNHDAMYWYRQDPGQGLRLIYYSQIVNDFQKGDIAEGYSVSREKKESFPLTVTSAQKNPTAFYLCASSPLTGRTTYGYTFGSGTRLTVV.

This chain connects TRBV9 to TRBJ2-7; perhaps TRBD1 as D (5 bases). Germline V CDR1 and CDR2: SGDLS, YYNGEE. This CDR3 is 14 amino acids long. V was trimmed by 4 bases and J by 2 bases, leaving 13 bases between them. The CDR3 DNA sequence: TGTGCCAGCAGCCCCGCAGGGAACCCCTACGAGCAGTACTTC. Encoded protein: CASSPAGNPYEQYF.

V is TRBV5-1 and J is TRBJ2-1; TRBD2 aligns across 16 bases. Germline V gene sequence: CDR1 SGHRS, CDR2 YFSETQ. The CDR3 spans 18 residues. V lost 1 base and J lost 9; bases outside the gene matches: 10. CDR3 in DNA: TGCGCCAGCAGCTTGTCTCCGGGACTAGCGGGGGGGCAAGGTGAGCAGTTCTTC. The encoded protein is CASSLSPGLAGGQGEQFF.

The rearrangement uses TRBV30 and TRBJ1-2, with D unresolved. Trimming stripped 0 bases from V and 2 bases from J, with 13 bases between. This CDR3 spans 15 amino acids. Germline values: CDR1 GTSNPN, CDR2 SVGIG (reference sequence). CDR3 bases: TGTGCCTGGAGTGTGTCCAGAACATTAAACTATGGCTACACCTTC. Its translation: CAWSVSRTLNYGYTF. The variable domain in full, with the rest retrieved from reference TRBV30 and TRBJ1-2, is SQTIHQWPATLVQPVGSPLSLECTVEGTSNPNLYWYRQAAGRGLQLLFYSVGIGQISSEVPQNLSASRPQDRQFILSSKKLLLSDSGFYLCAWSVSRTLNYGYTFGSGTRLTVV.

The chain combines TRBV4-1 with TRBJ1-5; 8 bases are shared with TRBD1. J lost 7 bases, V lost 6 bases, and 11 bases had no gene match. The germline gives CDR1 MGHRA, CDR2 YSYEKL. There are 15 residues in the CDR3. The CDR3, as DNA: TGCGCCAGCAGTCGGCAGGGGGCGGACGACCAGCCCCAGCATTTT. Protein product: CASSRQGADDQPQHF.

The rearrangement links TRBV12-2 to TRBJ1-2; TRBD1 is taken as the D call from the table, unchecked against the DNA. TRBV12-2 is noted as a pseudogene. CDR3 length: 14 amino acids. CDR3 residues: CASRLDARFYGYTF. Here the CDR3 DNA reads TGTGCAAGTCGCTTAGATGCCAGATTCTATGGCTACACCTTC.